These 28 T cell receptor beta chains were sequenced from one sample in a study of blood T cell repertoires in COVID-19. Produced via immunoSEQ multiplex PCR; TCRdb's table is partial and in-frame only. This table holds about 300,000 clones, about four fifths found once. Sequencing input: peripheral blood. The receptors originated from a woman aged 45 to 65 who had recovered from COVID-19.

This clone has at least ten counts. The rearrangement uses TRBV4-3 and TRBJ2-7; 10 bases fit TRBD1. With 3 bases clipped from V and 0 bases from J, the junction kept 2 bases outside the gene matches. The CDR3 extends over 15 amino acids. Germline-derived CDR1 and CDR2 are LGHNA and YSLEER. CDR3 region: CASSQGQGYSYEQYF. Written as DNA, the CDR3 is TGCGCCAGCAGCCAGGGACAGGGGTACTCCTACGAGCAGTACTTC.

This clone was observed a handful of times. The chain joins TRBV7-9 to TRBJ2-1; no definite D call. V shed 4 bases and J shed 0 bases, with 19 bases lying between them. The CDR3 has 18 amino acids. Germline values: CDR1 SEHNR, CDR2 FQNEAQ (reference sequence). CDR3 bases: TGTGCCAGCAGCTCCACAGACACCGACCTAAGCTCCTACAATGAGCAGTTCTTC. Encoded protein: CASSSTDTDLSSYNEQFF.

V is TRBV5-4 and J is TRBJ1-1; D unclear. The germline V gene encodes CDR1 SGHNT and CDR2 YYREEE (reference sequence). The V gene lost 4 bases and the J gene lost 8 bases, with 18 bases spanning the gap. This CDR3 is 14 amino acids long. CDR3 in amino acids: CASSQGGGTIEAFF. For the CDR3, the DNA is TGTGCCAGCAGCCAAGGCGGCGGAACTATCGAAGCTTTCTTT.

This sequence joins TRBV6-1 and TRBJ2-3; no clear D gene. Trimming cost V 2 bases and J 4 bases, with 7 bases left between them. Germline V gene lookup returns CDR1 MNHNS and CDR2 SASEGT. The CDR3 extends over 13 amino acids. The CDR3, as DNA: TGTGCCAGCAGTGAATTGGCTTCAGATACGCAGTATTTT. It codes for CASSELASDTQYF.

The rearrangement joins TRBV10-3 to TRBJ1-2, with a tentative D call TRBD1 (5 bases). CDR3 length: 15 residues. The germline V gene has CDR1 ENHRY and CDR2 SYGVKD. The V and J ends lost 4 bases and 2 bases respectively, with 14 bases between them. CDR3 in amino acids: CAISGGVLTNYGYTF. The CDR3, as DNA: TGTGCCATCAGTGGGGGGGTTTTAACCAACTATGGCTACACCTTC.

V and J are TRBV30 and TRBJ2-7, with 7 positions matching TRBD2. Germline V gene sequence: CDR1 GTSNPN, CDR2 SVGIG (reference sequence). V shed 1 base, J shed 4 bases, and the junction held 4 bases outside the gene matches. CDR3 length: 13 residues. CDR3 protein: CAWSEGEGYEQYF. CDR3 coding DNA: TGTGCCTGGAGTGAAGGGGAGGGGTACGAGCAGTACTTC.

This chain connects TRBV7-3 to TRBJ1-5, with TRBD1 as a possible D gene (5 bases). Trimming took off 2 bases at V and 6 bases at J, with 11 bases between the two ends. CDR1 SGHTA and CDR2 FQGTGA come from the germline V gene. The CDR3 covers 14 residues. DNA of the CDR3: TGTGCCAGCAGCTTATCGGGGCGGGGTCAGCCCCAGCATTTT. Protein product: CASSLSGRGQPQHF. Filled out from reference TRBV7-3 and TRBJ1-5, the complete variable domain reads GAGVSQTPSNKVTEKGKYVELRCDPISGHTALYWYRQSLGQGPEFLIYFQGTGAADDSGLPNDRFFAVRPEGSVSTLKIQRTERGDSAVYLCASSLSGRGQPQHFGDGTRLSIL.

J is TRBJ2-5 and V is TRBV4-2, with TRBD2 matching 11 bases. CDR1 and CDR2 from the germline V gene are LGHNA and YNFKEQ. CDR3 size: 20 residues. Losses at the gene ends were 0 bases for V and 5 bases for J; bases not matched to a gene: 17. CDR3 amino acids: CASSQDALLGTSGEMETQYF. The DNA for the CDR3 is TGTGCCAGCAGCCAAGATGCGCTCCTCGGGACTAGCGGTGAGATGGAGACCCAGTACTTC.

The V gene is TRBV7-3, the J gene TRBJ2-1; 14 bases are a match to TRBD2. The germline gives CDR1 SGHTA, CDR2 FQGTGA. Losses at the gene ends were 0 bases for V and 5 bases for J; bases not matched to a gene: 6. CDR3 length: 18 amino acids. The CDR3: CASSLTPGLAGDDNEQFF. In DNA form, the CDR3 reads TGTGCCAGCAGCTTAACGCCGGGACTAGCGGGAGATGACAATGAGCAGTTCTTC.

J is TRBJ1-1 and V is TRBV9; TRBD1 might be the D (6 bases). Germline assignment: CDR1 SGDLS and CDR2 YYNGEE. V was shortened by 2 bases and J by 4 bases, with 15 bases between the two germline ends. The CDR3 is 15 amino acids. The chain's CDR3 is CASSVGQPGGTEAFF. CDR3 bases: TGTGCCAGCAGCGTCGGACAGCCTGGGGGCACTGAAGCTTTCTTT.

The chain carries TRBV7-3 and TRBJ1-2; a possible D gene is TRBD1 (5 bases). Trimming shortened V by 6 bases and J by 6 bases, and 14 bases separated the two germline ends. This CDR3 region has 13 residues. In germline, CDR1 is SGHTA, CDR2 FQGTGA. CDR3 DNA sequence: TGTGCCAGCAGGGGAGGGGTCTGGGATGGCTACACCTTC. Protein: CASRGGVWDGYTF.

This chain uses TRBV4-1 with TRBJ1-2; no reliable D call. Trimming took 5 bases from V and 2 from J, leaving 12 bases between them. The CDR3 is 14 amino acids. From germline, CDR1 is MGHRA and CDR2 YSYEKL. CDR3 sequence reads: CASSSVAENYGYTF. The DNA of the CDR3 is TGCGCCAGCAGCTCGGTCGCGGAGAACTATGGCTACACCTTC.

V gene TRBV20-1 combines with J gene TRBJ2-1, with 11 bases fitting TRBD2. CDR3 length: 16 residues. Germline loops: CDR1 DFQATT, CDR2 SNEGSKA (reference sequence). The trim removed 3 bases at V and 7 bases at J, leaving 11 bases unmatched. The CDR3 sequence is CSASSLAGVVQNEQFF. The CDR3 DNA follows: TGCAGTGCTAGTTCACTAGCGGGAGTGGTGCAGAATGAGCAGTTCTTC.

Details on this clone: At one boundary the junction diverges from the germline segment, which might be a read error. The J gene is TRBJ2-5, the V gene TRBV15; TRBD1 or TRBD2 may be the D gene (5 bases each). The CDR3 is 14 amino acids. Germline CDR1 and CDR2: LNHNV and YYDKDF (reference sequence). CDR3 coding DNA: TGTGCCACCAGGAGAGGGGCCGCCCAAGAGACCCAGTACTTC. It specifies CATRRGAAQETQYF.

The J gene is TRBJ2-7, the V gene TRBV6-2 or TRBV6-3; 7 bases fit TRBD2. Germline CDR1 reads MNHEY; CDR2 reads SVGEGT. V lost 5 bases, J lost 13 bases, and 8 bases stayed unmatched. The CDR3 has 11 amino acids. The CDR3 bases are TGTGCCAGCAGTGACCGACTAGCAAGCTACTTC. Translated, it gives CASSDRLASYF.

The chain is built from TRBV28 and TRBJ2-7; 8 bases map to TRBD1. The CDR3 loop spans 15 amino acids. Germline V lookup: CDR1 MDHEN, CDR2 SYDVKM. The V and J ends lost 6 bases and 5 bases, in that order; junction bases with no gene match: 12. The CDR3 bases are TGTGCCAGCAGGCGCCAGGGGGCGATGGTTGACGAGCAGTACTTC. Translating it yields CASRRQGAMVDEQYF.

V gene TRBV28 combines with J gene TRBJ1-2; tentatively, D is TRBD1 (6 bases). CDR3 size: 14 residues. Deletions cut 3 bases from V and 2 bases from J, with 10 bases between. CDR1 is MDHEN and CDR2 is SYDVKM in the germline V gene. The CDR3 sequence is CASSLARGNYGYTF. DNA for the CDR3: TGTGCCAGCAGTTTGGCCAGGGGAAACTATGGCTACACCTTC.

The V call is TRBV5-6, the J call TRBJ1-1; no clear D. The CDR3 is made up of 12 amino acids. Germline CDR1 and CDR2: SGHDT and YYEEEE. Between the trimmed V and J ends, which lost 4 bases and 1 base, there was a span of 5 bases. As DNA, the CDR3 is TGTGCCAGCAGCCTACGGAACACTGAAGCTTTCTTT. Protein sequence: CASSLRNTEAFF. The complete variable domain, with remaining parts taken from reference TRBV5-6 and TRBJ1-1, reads DAGVTQSPTHLIKTRGQQVTLRCSPKSGHDTVSWYQQALGQGPQFIFQYYEEEERQRGNFPDRFSGHQFPNYSSELNVNALLLGDSALYLCASSLRNTEAFFGQGTRLTVV.

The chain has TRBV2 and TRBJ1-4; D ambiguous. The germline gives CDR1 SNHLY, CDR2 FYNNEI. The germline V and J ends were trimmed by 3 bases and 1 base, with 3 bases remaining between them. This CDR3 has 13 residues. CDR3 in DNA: TGTGCCAGCAGTGAGCGAACTAATGAAAAACTGTTTTTT. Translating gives CASSERTNEKLFF.

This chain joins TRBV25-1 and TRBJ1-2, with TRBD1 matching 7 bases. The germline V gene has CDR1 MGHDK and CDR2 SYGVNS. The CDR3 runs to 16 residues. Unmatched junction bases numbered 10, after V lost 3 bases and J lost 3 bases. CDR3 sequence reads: CASSDRGDSPHYGYTF. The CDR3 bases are TGTGCCAGCAGTGATAGGGGGGACAGTCCACACTATGGCTACACCTTC.

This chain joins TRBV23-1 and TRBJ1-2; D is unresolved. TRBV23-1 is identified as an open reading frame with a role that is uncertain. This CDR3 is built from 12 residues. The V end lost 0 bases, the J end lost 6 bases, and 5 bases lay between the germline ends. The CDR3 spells CASSQSRDGYTF. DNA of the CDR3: TGCGCCAGCAGTCAATCAAGAGATGGCTACACCTTC.

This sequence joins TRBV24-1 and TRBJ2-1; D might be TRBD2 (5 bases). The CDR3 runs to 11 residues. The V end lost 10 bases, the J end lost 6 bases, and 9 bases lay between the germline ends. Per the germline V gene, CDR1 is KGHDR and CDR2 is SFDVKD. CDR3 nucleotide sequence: TGTGCCACAGGACTGGTCAATGAGCAGTTCTTC. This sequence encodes CATGLVNEQFF.

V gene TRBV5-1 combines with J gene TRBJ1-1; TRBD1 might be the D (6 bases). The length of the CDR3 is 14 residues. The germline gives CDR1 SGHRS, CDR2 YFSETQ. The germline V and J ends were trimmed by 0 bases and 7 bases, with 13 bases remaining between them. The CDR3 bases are TGCGCCAGCAGCTTGGAGAACAGGGCCGGTGAAGCTTTCTTT. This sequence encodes CASSLENRAGEAFF.

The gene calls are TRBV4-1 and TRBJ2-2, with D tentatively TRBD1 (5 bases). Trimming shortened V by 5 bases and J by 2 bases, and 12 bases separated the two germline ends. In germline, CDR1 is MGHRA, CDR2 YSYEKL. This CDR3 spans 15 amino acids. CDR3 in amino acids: CASSSRQTNTGELFF. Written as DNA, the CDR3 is TGCGCCAGCAGCTCCCGACAGACCAACACCGGGGAGCTGTTTTTT.

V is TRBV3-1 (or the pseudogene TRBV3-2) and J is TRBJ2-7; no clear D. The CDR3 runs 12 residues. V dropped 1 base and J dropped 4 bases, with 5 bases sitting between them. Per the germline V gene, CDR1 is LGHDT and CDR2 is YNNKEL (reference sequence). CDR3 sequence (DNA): TGTGCCAGCAGCCAAGCATGTTACGAGCAGTACTTC. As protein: CASSQACYEQYF.

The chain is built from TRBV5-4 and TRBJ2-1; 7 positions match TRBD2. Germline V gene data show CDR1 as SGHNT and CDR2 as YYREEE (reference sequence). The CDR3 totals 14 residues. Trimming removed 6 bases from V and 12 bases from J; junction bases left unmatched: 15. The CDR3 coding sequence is TGTGCCAGCACCCCGGGCGGGAGACCCAGCGGGCAGTTCTTC. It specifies CASTPGGRPSGQFF.

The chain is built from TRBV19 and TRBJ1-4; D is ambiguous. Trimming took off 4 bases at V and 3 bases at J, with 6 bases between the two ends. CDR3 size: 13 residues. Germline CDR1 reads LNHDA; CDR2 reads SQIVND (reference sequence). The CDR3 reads CASSRGSNEKLFF. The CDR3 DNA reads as TGTGCCAGTAGTAGAGGGTCTAATGAAAAACTGTTTTTT.

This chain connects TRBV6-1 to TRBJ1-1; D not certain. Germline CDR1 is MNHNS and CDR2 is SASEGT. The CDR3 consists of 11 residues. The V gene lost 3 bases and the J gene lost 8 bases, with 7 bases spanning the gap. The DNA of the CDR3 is TGTGCCAGCAGTGACGGTCCAGAAGCTTTCTTT. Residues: CASSDGPEAFF.